Below are 24 T cell receptor beta chains sequenced from a single sample in a study of shared clonotypes between healthy human individuals. Only in-frame clones appear in the TCRdb table, and some are missing; sequencing was by immunoSEQ multiplex PCR. The sample contains around 700,000 clones, around 90% of which appear only once. It was CD45RO-negative cells, positively selected for CCR7, that made up naive CD8 cells, with terminally differentiated effector memory CD45RA+ cells excluded. Sample: naive CD8+ T cells sorted from blood. The receptors were gathered from a man under 40 in good health.

The chain employs TRBV11-2 and TRBJ2-2, with a possible D match to TRBD2 (6 bases). V gave up 6 bases and J gave up 4 bases, with 21 bases separating them. The germline gives CDR1 SGHAT, CDR2 FQNNGV. The CDR3 is made up of 17 amino acids. CDR3 region: CASSPFGSGEGTGELFF. Written as DNA, the CDR3 is TGTGCCAGCAGTCCCTTTGGCTCGGGAGAGGGCACCGGGGAGCTGTTTTTT.

The chain couples TRBV7-9 to TRBJ1-1, with D possibly TRBD1 on 5 matching bases. The V end lost 5 bases, the J end lost 8 bases, and 9 bases lay between the germline ends. Looked up from germline, CDR1 is SEHNR and CDR2 is FQNEAQ (reference sequence). This CDR3 has 11 amino acids. The CDR3 is CASSRQTEAFF. The CDR3 DNA follows: TGTGCCAGCAGCCGACAGACAGAAGCTTTCTTT.

The V gene is TRBV7-6, the J gene TRBJ1-4, with TRBD1 as a possible D gene (6 bases). CDR3 size: 15 residues. V lost 1 base and J lost 8, with 14 bases in between. Per germline, CDR1 SGHVS and CDR2 FNYEAQ. The CDR3 nucleotides are TGTGCCAGCAGCTTAGGTTGGGGGGCGGAGGAAAAACTGTTTTTT. Translation gives CASSLGWGAEEKLFF.

This sequence joins TRBV4-3 and TRBJ1-2; D is undetermined. Germline CDR1 is LGHNA and CDR2 is YSLEER. This CDR3 region has 14 residues. The V end was cut by 0 bases, the J end by 8 bases, with 13 bases between. The CDR3 DNA follows: TGCGCCAGCAGCCAAGATTTGTGGGTGCGGGGCTACACCTTC. Protein: CASSQDLWVRGYTF.

This clone was found once. CDR3 sequence (DNA): TGTGCCAGCAGCCCGTGGGGTTCCGATAGCAATCAGCCCCAGCATTTT. It translates to CASSPWGSDSNQPQHF. The chain is built from TRBV7-6 and TRBJ1-5; D is unresolved. Per the germline V gene, CDR1 is SGHVS and CDR2 is FNYEAQ. The CDR3 totals 16 residues. Deletions cut 5 bases from V and 0 bases from J, with 14 bases between.

A note on this clone: The sample contains more than one DNA sequence encoding this CDR3. V gene TRBV5-1 combines with J gene TRBJ2-3; no clear D gene. Trimming took 0 bases from V and 4 from J, leaving 3 bases between them. The length of the CDR3 is 12 residues. In germline, CDR1 is SGHRS, CDR2 YFSETQ. CDR3 nucleotides: TGCGCCAGCAGCTTGGTGGCAGATACGCAGTATTTT. It specifies CASSLVADTQYF.

V is TRBV29-1 and J is TRBJ2-1; tentatively, D is TRBD2 (6 bases). CDR1 is SQVTM, CDR2 ANQGSEA, per germline. CDR3 size: 17 residues. Trimming removed 0 bases at V and 9 bases at J, with 24 bases between. CDR3 region: CSVEDPRTGVALGEQFF. The CDR3 DNA follows: TGCAGCGTTGAAGATCCGAGAACGGGAGTAGCCTTAGGTGAGCAGTTCTTC.

The V gene is TRBV6-1, the J gene TRBJ2-1; TRBD2 is a possible D gene (7 bases). This CDR3 is built from 15 residues. Germline CDR1 is MNHNS and CDR2 is SASEGT. V dropped 2 bases and J dropped 6 bases, with 14 bases sitting between them. The CDR3 region is CASSELGGAGNEQFF. In DNA form, the CDR3 reads TGTGCCAGCAGTGAACTTGGGGGGGCGGGCAATGAGCAGTTCTTC.

V is TRBV28 and J is TRBJ2-1; perhaps D is TRBD1 or TRBD2 (6 bases each). The CDR3 contains 17 residues. CDR1 and CDR2 (germline): MDHEN, SYDVKM. Trimming took 4 bases from V and 5 from J, leaving 21 bases between them. CDR3 in amino acids: CASSSPISGGPHNEQFF. The CDR3 bases are TGTGCCAGCAGTTCACCAATCAGTGGGGGGCCTCACAATGAGCAGTTCTTC. Full variable domain (missing parts from reference TRBV28 and TRBJ2-1): DVKVTQSSRYLVKRTGEKVFLECVQDMDHENMFWYRQDPGLGLRLIYFSYDVKMKEKGDIPEGYSVSREKKERFSLILESASTNQTSMYLCASSSPISGGPHNEQFFGPGTRLTVL.

The rearrangement joins TRBV6-6 to TRBJ2-5; the D is unclear. Trimming took off 6 bases at V and 5 bases at J, with 13 bases between the two ends. The CDR3 covers 13 residues. Germline V gene sequence: CDR1 MNHNY, CDR2 SVGAGI (reference sequence). In DNA, the CDR3 is TGTGCCAGCAGCTCACGGTCCGTGGAGACCCAGTACTTC. Translation gives CASSSRSVETQYF.

This chain joins TRBV6-6 and TRBJ1-5; a possible D gene is TRBD1 (5 bases). Germline CDR1 and CDR2: MNHNY and SVGAGI (reference sequence). The CDR3 runs 14 residues. The V and J ends lost 7 bases and 3 bases respectively, with 13 bases between them. This CDR3 is CASNLQAFNQPQHF. The DNA for the CDR3 is TGTGCCAGCAACCTACAGGCGTTCAATCAGCCCCAGCATTTT.

V and J are TRBV6-5 and TRBJ2-3; 9 bases are a match to TRBD2. CDR1 and CDR2 (germline): MNHEY, SVGAGI. The CDR3 has 16 residues. V shed 3 bases and J 4 bases; nucleotides not matched to a gene: 8. This CDR3 is CASSYLSGRESDTQYF. The CDR3 nucleotides are TGTGCCAGCAGTTATCTTAGCGGGAGAGAATCAGATACGCAGTATTTT.

The chain carries TRBV7-2 and TRBJ1-4, with D tentatively TRBD1 (6 bases). The CDR3 covers 18 residues. Trimming took 3 bases from V and 0 from J, leaving 17 bases between them. Germline V gene lookup returns CDR1 SGHTA and CDR2 FQGNSA. The CDR3 coding sequence is TGTGCCAGCAGCTTCGGGACAATCGGGCCGACAACTAATGAAAAACTGTTTTTT. As protein: CASSFGTIGPTTNEKLFF.

This rearrangement joins TRBV29-1 to TRBJ2-7; D unclear. CDR3 size: 11 residues. V lost 4 bases to trimming and J lost 2 bases, with 6 bases between them. Germline CDR1 is SQVTM and CDR2 is ANQGSEA. The CDR3 region has the DNA TGCAGCGTTGCCAGCGCCTACGAGCAGTACTTC. Translated, it gives CSVASAYEQYF.

This clone has only one observation. The chain carries TRBV5-5 and TRBJ2-3; unclear D gene. The V end was cut by 0 bases, the J end by 0 bases, with 11 bases between. There are 16 residues in the CDR3. Germline V gives CDR1 SGHKS, CDR2 YYEKEE (reference sequence). This chain's CDR3 is CASSLARVISTDTQYF. Written as DNA, the CDR3 is TGTGCCAGCAGCTTGGCACGGGTAATTAGCACAGATACGCAGTATTTT. Looking up the rest from reference TRBV5-5 and TRBJ2-3 gives the full variable domain: DAGVTQSPTHLIKTRGQQVTLRCSPISGHKSVSWYQQVLGQGPQFIFQYYEKEERGRGNFPDRFSARQFPNYSSELNVNALLLGDSALYLCASSLARVISTDTQYFGPGTRLTVL.

The V call is TRBV30, the J call TRBJ2-1; no clear D. Germline-derived CDR1 and CDR2 are GTSNPN and SVGIG (reference sequence). The CDR3 has 12 amino acids. V lost 4 bases and J lost 8, with 12 bases in between. CDR3 region: CAWIGPTYEQFF. The CDR3, as DNA: TGTGCCTGGATTGGACCTACCTATGAGCAGTTCTTC. Together with reference TRBV30 and TRBJ2-1, the CDR3 gives the full variable domain: SQTIHQWPATLVQPVGSPLSLECTVEGTSNPNLYWYRQAAGRGLQLLFYSVGIGQISSEVPQNLSASRPQDRQFILSSKKLLLSDSGFYLCAWIGPTYEQFFGPGTRLTVL.

The chain recombines TRBV28 with TRBJ2-2; TRBD2 is a possible D gene (5 bases). There are 18 residues in the CDR3. Germline CDR1 reads MDHEN; CDR2 reads SYDVKM. Trimming cost V 7 bases and J 0 bases, with 21 bases left between them. CDR3 protein: CASNTVEATKSNTGELFF. The CDR3 region has the DNA TGTGCCAGCAACACTGTGGAGGCGACCAAATCGAACACCGGGGAGCTGTTTTTT.

The chain recombines TRBV27 with TRBJ2-7; D call uncertain. Germline V gene lookup returns CDR1 MNHEY and CDR2 SMNVEV (reference sequence). This CDR3 has 17 residues. The ends were cut back, 0 bases at V and 3 bases at J, with 18 bases in the middle. CDR3 loop: CASSLSAEPSSFYEQYF. The CDR3 DNA is TGTGCCAGCAGTTTATCGGCAGAACCCTCTTCGTTCTACGAGCAGTACTTC.

The chain uses TRBV11-2 and TRBJ2-2, with 7 bases lining up with TRBD1. The CDR3 loop spans 16 amino acids. Looked up from germline, CDR1 is SGHAT and CDR2 is FQNNGV. J was trimmed by 4 bases and V by 3 bases; bases with no gene match: 8. CDR3 bases: TGTGCCAGCAGCTTGAGCCAGGGGGTTGTCACCGGGGAGCTGTTTTTT. This codes for CASSLSQGVVTGELFF.

This clone was detected only a few times. This sequence joins TRBV7-6 and TRBJ2-7; 8 nucleotides align to TRBD1. Per germline, CDR1 SGHVS and CDR2 FNYEAQ. CDR3 length: 16 residues. With 3 bases clipped from V and 3 bases from J, the junction kept 10 bases outside the gene matches. The DNA of the CDR3 is TGTGCCAGCAGCTTTGGTTCGGGACAGGATTACTACGAGCAGTACTTC. This encodes CASSFGSGQDYYEQYF.

The rearrangement joins TRBV7-9 to TRBJ2-7; no reliable D call. Trimming cost V 6 bases and J 5 bases, with 14 bases left between them. The CDR3 totals 13 residues. CDR1 SEHNR and CDR2 FQNEAQ come from the germline V gene (reference sequence). The CDR3 nucleotides read TGTGCCAGCAGACCCAGGCTGGTCGACGAGCAGTACTTC. It is translated as CASRPRLVDEQYF.

V and J are TRBV27 and TRBJ2-7, with D possibly being TRBD1 or TRBD2 (5 bases each). This CDR3 is built from 11 residues. The V gene lost 3 bases and the J gene lost 5 bases, with 5 bases spanning the gap. Germline lookup yields CDR1 MNHEY and CDR2 SMNVEV (reference sequence). The CDR3 DNA reads as TGTGCCAGCAGTTTGGGGGACGAGCAGTACTTC. As protein: CASSLGDEQYF.

This chain connects TRBV6-5 to TRBJ1-2; D not resolved. V was pared by 0 bases and J by 8 bases, with 10 bases between. Germline lookup yields CDR1 MNHEY and CDR2 SVGAGI. This CDR3 has 13 amino acids. CDR3 bases: TGTGCCAGCAGTTACTCACCGACAACAGGCTACACCTTC. It encodes CASSYSPTTGYTF.

The J gene is TRBJ2-5, the V gene TRBV7-9; 8 nucleotides match TRBD1. Losses at the gene ends were 2 bases for V and 7 bases for J; bases not matched to a gene: 18. Per the germline V gene, CDR1 is SEHNR and CDR2 is FQNEAQ (reference sequence). CDR3 length: 18 residues. CDR3 region: CASSLTPGAGGALGTQYF. CDR3 sequence (DNA): TGTGCCAGCAGCTTAACCCCCGGAGCAGGGGGCGCTTTGGGGACCCAGTACTTC.